Given below is one TCR beta chain in context. Its antigen is not known. Germline trimming cut 3 bases from V and 3 bases from J; bases unmatched to any gene: 1. There are 15 residues in the CDR3. Germline CDR1 reads MRHNA; CDR2 reads SNTAGT. This sample is drawn from a study of monozygotic twins with cystic fibrosis. Study-level background: Library input was about 3.3 micrograms of fragmented DNA, with approximately 15 PCR cycles.

General study results and limits: Unrelated CF individuals shared fewer identical clonotypes than monozygotic CF twins. In 13 of 16 pairs, V gene usage was closest to the co-twin's. Median Simpson clonality of approximately 0.0088 suggested naive T cells predominated.

TCRdb's copy holds only in-frame clones and misses some; the assay was immunoSEQ multiplex PCR. The sample shows 30,000 to 40,000 clones, more than 60% of them seen only once. The genes are TRBV6-4 and TRBJ2-2; 10 bases line up with TRBD2. This TCR derives from a girl aged 10-17 years with cystic fibrosis. Source material: blood. CDR3: CASSEAGGYTGELFF. CDR3 nucleotide sequence: TGTGCCAGCAGTGAAGCGGGAGGGTACACCGGGGAGCTGTTTTTT.